This TCR beta chain was retrieved from a study of shared clonotypes between healthy human individuals. The authors' processing: Junction-only sequences without quality scores were provided by ImmunoSEQ, so filtering was different. Sequenced by immunoSEQ multiplex PCR; TCRdb stores in-frame clones only, minus some. Clone size and the V and J calls come from that table; the DNA yielded D and trimming. Of around 2.5 million clones listed, roughly 93% are singletons. The V end was cut by 0 bases, the J end by 13 bases, with 7 bases between. This CDR3 is built from 12 residues. The germline V gene encodes CDR1 LGHNA and CDR2 YNFKEQ. Whole-study results and caveats: Between a handful of donors, naive CD4 clonotypes were shared at a level of roughly 5.5%. The generation probabilities recorded for non-shared clonotypes fell below those of clonotypes shared by all four donors.

A note on this clone: Its antigen is unknown.

Sequencing used naive CD4+ T cells from PBMCs. Regarding subset: CD45RA+ positively selected. The rearrangement joins TRBV4-2 to TRBJ1-6; D is unclear. This clonotype was obtained from a man younger than 30 in good health. Some clones in this sample may be carry-over from other donors' samples. CDR3 residues: CASSQESFPLHF. CDR3 DNA sequence: TGTGCCAGCAGCCAAGAATCCTTTCCCCTCCACTTT.